These 20 T cell receptor beta chains originate from one sample sequenced in a study of vaccination and CD4 T cells after COVID-19. For these receptors, no antigen is known. As to treatment: approximately nine-day PBMC culture with coronavirus spike peptide pools or control peptides (ViraFEST assay). Once obtained from cultured CD4+ T cells, the DNA was sequenced using the Oncomine TCR Beta short-read assay. MiXCR, applied by TCRdb to the PCR reads, yields one record per CDR3 protein. This sample has roughly 15,000 distinct CDR3 sequences, with about 28% found just once. Sequencing was carried out using cultured CD4+ T cells from blood. The receptors come from a human donor with COVID-19.

This clonotype is medium-sized (0.01 to 0.1%). The chain carries TRBV6-1 and TRBJ1-5, with D possibly being TRBD1 (6 bases). The CDR3 consists of 16 residues. CDR1 MNHNS and CDR2 SASEGT come from the germline V gene. V lost 5 bases and J 2 bases, leaving 16 bases between the germline ends. The CDR3, as DNA: TGTGCCAGCAGTACACCCCAGGGGATAGGCAATCAGCCCCAGCATTTT. Translation: CASSTPQGIGNQPQHF.

The rearrangement uses TRBV18 and TRBJ1-6; 7 nucleotides agree with TRBD1. The germline V gene encodes CDR1 KGHSH and CDR2 LQKENI. The J segment lost 10 bases and the V segment lost 3 bases, leaving 6 bases of the junction unmatched. The CDR3 sequence is 14 residues long. The DNA of the CDR3 is TGTGCCAGCTCACCCCTAGACAGGGAATCACCCCTCCACTTT. Its translation: CASSPLDRESPLHF. Together with reference TRBV18 and TRBJ1-6, the CDR3 gives the full variable domain: NAGVMQNPRHLVRRRGQEARLRCSPMKGHSHVYWYRQLPEEGLKFMVYLQKENIIDESGMPKERFSAEFPKEGPSILRIQQVVRGDSAAYFCASSPLDRESPLHFGNGTRLTVT.

V and J are TRBV6-1 and TRBJ2-3; no clear D gene. Germline CDR1 reads MNHNS; CDR2 reads SASEGT. V dropped 6 bases and J dropped 1 base, with 14 bases sitting between them. This CDR3 comprises 15 residues. CDR3 coding DNA: TGTGCCAGCAGCCAAGTAAGGACGGGCACAGATACGCAGTATTTT. Protein product: CASSQVRTGTDTQYF.

This chain uses TRBV29-1 with TRBJ2-3; D remains ambiguous. The CDR3 has 12 residues. CDR1 is SQVTM, CDR2 ANQGSEA, per germline. Trimming took 4 bases from V and 1 from J, leaving 6 bases between them. The CDR3 loop reads CSVGEGTDTQYF. In nucleotides, the CDR3 is TGCAGCGTTGGTGAGGGCACAGATACGCAGTATTTT.

Only a few counts were recorded for this clonotype. The V call is TRBV24-1, the J call TRBJ2-3; TRBD2 matches 11 bases. V lost 7 bases and J lost 8; bases outside the gene matches: 16. This CDR3 region has 17 residues. The germline V gene has CDR1 KGHDR and CDR2 SFDVKD. The CDR3 nucleotides are TGTGCCACCAGGGACAGGGTCTTAGCGGGGGGGCTTGGTACGCAGTATTTT. Amino acids: CATRDRVLAGGLGTQYF.

There are a few counts of this clonotype. The chain uses TRBV14 and TRBJ2-7; D is unclear. Germline-derived CDR1 and CDR2 are SGHDN and FVKESK. V was cut by 0 bases and J by 4 bases, with 4 bases left in between. The CDR3 is made up of 12 amino acids. CDR3 in amino acids: CASSQDSYEQYF. DNA of the CDR3: TGTGCCAGCAGCCAAGATTCGTACGAGCAGTACTTC.

This clonotype was detected only a few times. CDR3 sequence: CASSKIGQGLINTEAFF. CDR3 DNA sequence: TGTGCCAGCAGTAAAATCGGACAGGGACTAATAAACACTGAAGCTTTCTTT. V and J are TRBV6-1 and TRBJ1-1; 8 nucleotides match TRBD1. V was clipped by 5 bases and J by 2 bases; unmatched bases: 13. Per the germline V gene, CDR1 is MNHNS and CDR2 is SASEGT. This CDR3 has 17 amino acids.

V and J are TRBV2 and TRBJ1-5, with D unresolved. Looked up from germline, CDR1 is SNHLY and CDR2 is FYNNEI. V lost 7 bases and J 0 bases, leaving 13 bases between the germline ends. The CDR3 length is 15 residues. In DNA form, the CDR3 reads TGTGCCAGCAAGGTAGCAGTTACTAGCAATCAGCCCCAGCATTTT. It specifies CASKVAVTSNQPQHF.

The chain is built from TRBV10-3 and TRBJ1-4; D is undetermined. Trimming removed 2 bases at V and 8 bases at J, with 6 bases between. This CDR3 is built from 12 residues. CDR1 is ENHRY, CDR2 SYGVKD, per germline. CDR3 bases: TGTGCCATCAGTGAGCTCGGAGAAAAACTGTTTTTT. It translates to CAISELGEKLFF.

This clonotype was counted between two and nine times. The chain is built from TRBV20-1 and TRBJ2-5, with 8 bases fitting TRBD2. The CDR3 spans 14 residues. Trimming removed 3 bases from V and 5 bases from J; junction bases left unmatched: 8. Germline V gene lookup returns CDR1 DFQATT and CDR2 SNEGSKA (reference sequence). Here the CDR3 DNA reads TGCAGTGCTAGTCCCGGGGGGGGTCCGGAGACCCAGTACTTC. It translates to CSASPGGGPETQYF.

This clonotype was counted between two and nine times. The CDR3 DNA is TGTGCCAGCAGCTTAGGCGGGGCGCATGAAAAACTGTTTTTT. Its protein product is CASSLGGAHEKLFF. V usage is TRBV7-9 and J usage is TRBJ1-4; perhaps TRBD1 as D (5 bases). Trimming shortened V by 1 base and J by 6 bases, and 9 bases separated the two germline ends. The CDR3 consists of 14 residues. Germline V lookup: CDR1 SEHNR, CDR2 FQNEAQ (reference sequence).

This sequence joins TRBV18 and TRBJ2-5; D tentatively reads TRBD1 or TRBD2 (7 bases each). CDR3 length: 15 residues. Trimming took off 2 bases at V and 4 bases at J, with 14 bases between the two ends. The germline V gene has CDR1 KGHSH and CDR2 LQKENI. The CDR3 nucleotides are TGTGCCAGCTCACCAGAACAGGGGAGGGGAGAGACCCAGTACTTC. This codes for CASSPEQGRGETQYF. Full variable domain (missing parts from reference TRBV18 and TRBJ2-5): NAGVMQNPRHLVRRRGQEARLRCSPMKGHSHVYWYRQLPEEGLKFMVYLQKENIIDESGMPKERFSAEFPKEGPSILRIQQVVRGDSAAYFCASSPEQGRGETQYFGPGTRLLVL.

This clonotype rates as medium-sized (0.01 to 0.1%). At one end, the junction sequence differs from germline, possibly due to a read error. This rearrangement joins TRBV20-1 to TRBJ1-2, with a possible D match to TRBD1 (5 bases). Germline lookup yields CDR1 DFQATT and CDR2 SNEGSKA (reference sequence). The CDR3 covers 13 residues. CDR3 sequence: CSAGDSVDYGYTF. In DNA, the CDR3 is TGCAGTGCTGGAGACAGTGTGGACTATGGCTACACCTTC.

Regarding this clonotype: This sequence may be a read error, since a much larger clone differs from it by one base. The V and J genes are TRBV7-2 and TRBJ1-2; D remains unclear. The CDR3 extends over 15 amino acids. Germline loops: CDR1 SGHTA, CDR2 FQGNSA. V shed 0 bases and J shed 2 bases, with 10 bases lying between them. Here the CDR3 reads CASSLAWDANYGYTF. The CDR3 DNA sequence: TGTGCCAGCAGCTTAGCGTGGGATGCGAACTATGGCTACACCTTC.

This rearrangement joins TRBV4-3 to TRBJ2-4; a possible D gene is TRBD1 (5 bases). This CDR3 is 17 amino acids long. Germline lookup yields CDR1 LGHNA and CDR2 YSLEER. V was cut by 0 bases and J by 2 bases, with 14 bases left in between. The CDR3 spells CASSQEQGARTKNIQYF. As DNA, the CDR3 is TGCGCCAGCAGCCAAGAGCAAGGGGCGCGGACCAAAAACATTCAGTACTTC.

This clonotype was detected a few times. The gene calls are TRBV7-8 and TRBJ2-5, with a weak D call TRBD1 (5 bases). The CDR3 is 18 residues long. Germline CDR1 reads SGHVS; CDR2 reads FQNEAQ. V gave up 1 base and J gave up 0 bases, with 18 bases separating them. The DNA of the CDR3 is TGTGCCAGCAGCTTAGGAGTTAGGTCAGGGTCAAACCAAGAGACCCAGTACTTC. Its translation is CASSLGVRSGSNQETQYF.

This clonotype showed up just a few times. The V gene is TRBV6-4, the J gene TRBJ2-1; 11 bases align to TRBD1. Per germline, CDR1 MRHNA and CDR2 SNTAGT. V lost 5 bases, J lost 6 bases, and 3 bases stayed unmatched. The length of the CDR3 is 14 residues. CDR3 sequence reads: CASSTGTGGNEQFF. For the CDR3, the DNA is TGTGCCAGCAGTACCGGGACAGGGGGCAATGAGCAGTTCTTC.

This clonotype turned up a few times. The chain has TRBV30 and TRBJ1-3; D uncertain. Trimming pared 3 bases from V and 0 bases from J, leaving 3 bases between. CDR1 and CDR2 from the germline V gene are GTSNPN and SVGIG (reference sequence). The CDR3 has 12 residues. The CDR3, as DNA: TGTGCCTGGAGGGCCTCTGGAAACACCATATATTTT. Translation gives CAWRASGNTIYF. The variable domain in full, with the rest retrieved from reference TRBV30 and TRBJ1-3, is SQTIHQWPATLVQPVGSPLSLECTVEGTSNPNLYWYRQAAGRGLQLLFYSVGIGQISSEVPQNLSASRPQDRQFILSSKKLLLSDSGFYLCAWRASGNTIYFGEGSWLTVV.

The sample holds a few counts of this clonotype. The chain is built from TRBV6-4 and TRBJ1-1; tentative D call: TRBD1 (6 bases). The V gene lost 0 bases and the J gene lost 8 bases, with 25 bases spanning the gap. Germline V gene lookup returns CDR1 MRHNA and CDR2 SNTAGT. The CDR3 contains 18 residues. CDR3 sequence: CASSDSMGQGPGISEAFF. The CDR3 nucleotides read TGTGCCAGCAGTGACTCGATGGGCCAGGGGCCTGGGATCAGCGAAGCTTTCTTT.

This clonotype was seen a single time. The V gene is TRBV12-3 or TRBV12-4, the J gene TRBJ1-4, with 10 positions matching TRBD1. Trimming removed 5 bases from V and 5 bases from J; junction bases left unmatched: 2. The CDR3 runs 14 residues. CDR3 in amino acids: CASSPTGGNEKLFF. For the CDR3, the DNA is TGTGCCAGCAGTCCGACAGGGGGCAATGAAAAACTGTTTTTT.